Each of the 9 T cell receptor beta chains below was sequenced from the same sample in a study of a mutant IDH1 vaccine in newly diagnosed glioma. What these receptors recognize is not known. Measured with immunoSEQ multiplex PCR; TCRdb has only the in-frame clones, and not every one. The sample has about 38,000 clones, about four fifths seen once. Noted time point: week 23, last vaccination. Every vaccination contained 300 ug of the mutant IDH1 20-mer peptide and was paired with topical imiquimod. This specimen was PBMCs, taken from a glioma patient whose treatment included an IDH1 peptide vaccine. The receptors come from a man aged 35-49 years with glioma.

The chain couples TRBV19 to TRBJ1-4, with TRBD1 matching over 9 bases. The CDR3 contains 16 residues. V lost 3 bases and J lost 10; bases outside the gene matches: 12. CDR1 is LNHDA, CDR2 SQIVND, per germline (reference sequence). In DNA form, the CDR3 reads TGTGCCAGTAGTATTCCCGCCGCGGGACAGGGCGGAAAACTGTTTTTT. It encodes CASSIPAAGQGGKLFF.

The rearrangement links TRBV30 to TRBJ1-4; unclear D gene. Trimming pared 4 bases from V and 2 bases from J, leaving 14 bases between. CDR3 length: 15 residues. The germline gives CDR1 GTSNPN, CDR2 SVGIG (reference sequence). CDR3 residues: CAWNPNSMTNEKLFF. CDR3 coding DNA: TGTGCCTGGAATCCCAATTCGATGACTAATGAAAAACTGTTTTTT.

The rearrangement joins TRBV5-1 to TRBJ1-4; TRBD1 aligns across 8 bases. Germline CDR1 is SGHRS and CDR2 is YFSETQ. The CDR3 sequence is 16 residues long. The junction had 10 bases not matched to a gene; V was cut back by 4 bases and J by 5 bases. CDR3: CASSRTEQGGNEKLFF. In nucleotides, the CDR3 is TGCGCCAGCAGCCGAACCGAACAGGGGGGAAATGAAAAACTGTTTTTT. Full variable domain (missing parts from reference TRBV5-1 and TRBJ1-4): KAGVTQTPRYLIKTRGQQVTLSCSPISGHRSVSWYQQTPGQGLQFLFEYFSETQRNKGNFPGRFSGRQFSNSRSEMNVSTLELGDSALYLCASSRTEQGGNEKLFFGSGTQLSVL.

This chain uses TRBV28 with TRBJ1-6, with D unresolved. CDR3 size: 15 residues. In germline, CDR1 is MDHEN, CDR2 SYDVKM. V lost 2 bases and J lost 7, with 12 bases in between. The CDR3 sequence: CASSLTLQDNSPLHF. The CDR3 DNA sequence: TGTGCCAGCAGTTTAACCCTCCAGGACAATTCACCCCTCCACTTT.

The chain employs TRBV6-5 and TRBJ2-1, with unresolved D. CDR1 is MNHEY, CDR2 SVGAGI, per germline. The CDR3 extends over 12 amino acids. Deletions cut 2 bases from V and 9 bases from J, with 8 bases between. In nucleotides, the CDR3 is TGTGCCAGCAGTTACATAGTCGGTGAGCAGTTCTTC. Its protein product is CASSYIVGEQFF.

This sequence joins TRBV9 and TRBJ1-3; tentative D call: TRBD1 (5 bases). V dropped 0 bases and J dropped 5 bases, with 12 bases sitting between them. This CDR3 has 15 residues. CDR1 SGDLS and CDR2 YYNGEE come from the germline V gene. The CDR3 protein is CASSVGGTGRNTIYF. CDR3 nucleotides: TGTGCCAGCAGCGTAGGCGGAACAGGCCGAAACACCATATATTTT.

CDR3 protein: CASPRTGLDGYTF. CDR3 sequence (DNA): TGTGCCAGCCCCAGGACAGGGCTGGATGGCTACACCTTC. The chain has TRBV2 and TRBJ1-2, with 8 bases identical to TRBD1. Germline V gene data show CDR1 as SNHLY and CDR2 as FYNNEI. The CDR3 is 13 amino acids. After removal of 8 bases from V and 6 bases from J, the junction contained 8 bases not matched to a gene.

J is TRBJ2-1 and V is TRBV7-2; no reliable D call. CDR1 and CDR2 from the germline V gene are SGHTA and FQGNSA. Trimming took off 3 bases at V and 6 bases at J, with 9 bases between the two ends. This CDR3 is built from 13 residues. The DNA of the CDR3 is TGTGCCAGCAGCTTCCCGGCTAGCAATGAGCAGTTCTTC. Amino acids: CASSFPASNEQFF.

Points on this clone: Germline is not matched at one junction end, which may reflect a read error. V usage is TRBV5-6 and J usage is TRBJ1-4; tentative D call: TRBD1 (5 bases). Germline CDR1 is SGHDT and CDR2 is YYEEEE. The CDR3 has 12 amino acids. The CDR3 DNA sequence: TGTGCCAGCAACTTGGGGGACGAAAAACTGTTTTTT. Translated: CASNLGDEKLFF.